Presented here are 30 T cell receptor beta chains from one specimen sequenced in a study of control samples from healthy donors and cancer patients. TCRdb's copy holds only in-frame clones and misses some; the assay was immunoSEQ multiplex PCR. This table has about 92,000 clones, roughly four fifths appearing once. Sequencing used blood. These receptors were collected from a woman aged 55-70 years in good health.

The chain is built from TRBV14 and TRBJ2-4; a possible D gene is TRBD2 (5 bases). Germline CDR1 SGHDN, CDR2 FVKESK. CDR3 length: 17 amino acids. V shed 0 bases and J shed 1 base, with 13 bases lying between them. This CDR3 reads CASSQDFGNRAKNIQYF. CDR3 in DNA: TGTGCCAGCAGCCAAGATTTCGGGAATCGGGCCAAAAACATTCAGTACTTC.

The chain recombines TRBV11-3 with TRBJ2-1, with D perhaps TRBD1 (6 bases). CDR1 and CDR2 (germline): SGHNT, YENEEA. The CDR3 spans 15 residues. V was pared by 5 bases and J by 0 bases, with 11 bases between. The DNA for the CDR3 is TGTGCCAGCAGCGCTAGGGGGAGCTCCTACAATGAGCAGTTCTTC. Amino acids: CASSARGSSYNEQFF.

The chain couples TRBV9 to TRBJ2-1, with 11 nucleotides matching TRBD2. CDR1 is SGDLS, CDR2 YYNGEE, per germline. The ends lost 6 bases at V and 6 bases at J; junction bases unmatched: 5. This CDR3 has 14 residues. CDR3 in amino acids: CASNSGLAANEQFF. Here the CDR3 DNA reads TGTGCCAGCAACTCGGGACTAGCGGCCAATGAGCAGTTCTTC.

This chain joins TRBV5-8 and TRBJ1-5; TRBD1 might be the D (5 bases). In germline, CDR1 is SGHTS, CDR2 YDEGEE. CDR3 length: 15 residues. Trimming removed 0 bases from V and 4 bases from J, with 11 bases in between. CDR3 protein: CASSLGQKINQPQHF. CDR3 nucleotides: TGTGCCAGCAGCTTGGGACAGAAAATAAATCAGCCCCAGCATTTT.

V and J are TRBV2 and TRBJ2-7; maybe TRBD1 (6 bases). CDR3 size: 12 residues. Trimming took 6 bases from V and 3 from J, leaving 9 bases between them. The V gene's germline CDR1 is SNHLY and CDR2 FYNNEI. As DNA, the CDR3 is TGTGCCAGCAGGCCGGACAGCTACGAGCAGTACTTC. This encodes CASRPDSYEQYF.

The chain joins TRBV19 to TRBJ1-2, with TRBD1 identical over 9 bases. V lost 1 base to trimming and J lost 6 bases; unmatched junction nucleotides: 9. The CDR3 has 16 amino acids. Per germline, CDR1 LNHDA and CDR2 SQIVND (reference sequence). CDR3 sequence reads: CASSIGISGTGHGYTF. The DNA for the CDR3 is TGTGCCAGTAGTATAGGCATCTCCGGGACAGGGCATGGCTACACCTTC. The variable domain in full, completed from reference TRBV19 and TRBJ1-2, reads DGGITQSPKYLFRKEGQNVTLSCEQNLNHDAMYWYRQDPGQGLRLIYYSQIVNDFQKGDIAEGYSVSREKKESFPLTVTSAQKNPTAFYLCASSIGISGTGHGYTFGSGTRLTVV.

This clone was counted only a few times. The V gene is TRBV10-2, the J gene TRBJ1-2, with 9 nucleotides matching TRBD1. The CDR3 spans 17 residues. Germline CDR1 is WSHSY and CDR2 is SAAADI. Unmatched junction bases numbered 12, after V lost 4 bases and J lost 3 bases. The CDR3 nucleotides are TGCGCCAGCAGTGGGACAGGGGCGATTCGGGAGGACTATGGCTACACCTTC. Translating it yields CASSGTGAIREDYGYTF.

V usage is TRBV7-9 and J usage is TRBJ1-3; 8 bases are a match to TRBD1. The CDR3 spans 15 residues. From germline, CDR1 is SEHNR and CDR2 FQNEAQ (reference sequence). Losses at the gene ends were 4 bases for V and 4 bases for J; bases not matched to a gene: 6. The CDR3 bases are TGTGCCAGCAGCTCCGACAGGGGCCCCGGAAACACCATATATTTT. Encoded protein: CASSSDRGPGNTIYF.

V gene TRBV4-2 combines with J gene TRBJ2-1; perhaps TRBD2 as D (5 bases). The germline V gene has CDR1 LGHNA and CDR2 YNFKEQ. Trimming removed 1 base at V and 9 bases at J, with 16 bases between. The CDR3 totals 15 residues. The CDR3: CASSQGHRDIGEQFF. Written as DNA, the CDR3 is TGTGCCAGCAGCCAAGGTCATCGGGATATAGGTGAGCAGTTCTTC.

The gene calls are TRBV12-3 or TRBV12-4 and TRBJ2-7; 9 bases fit TRBD1. The CDR3 consists of 13 residues. Losses at the gene ends were 8 bases for V and 4 bases for J; bases not matched to a gene: 6. Written as DNA, the CDR3 is TGTGCCAGCCGGGTTGGACAGGGGTACGAGCAGTACTTC. Residues: CASRVGQGYEQYF.

The rearrangement uses TRBV21-1 and TRBJ1-2; the DNA was not used to check the table's D call, TRBD1. TRBV21-1 is annotated as a pseudogene. This CDR3 has 17 amino acids. The CDR3 loop reads CASSKALFFYRPYGYTF. The DNA for the CDR3 is TGTGCCAGCAGCAAAGCGCTCTTTTTTTACAGGCCCTATGGCTACACCTTC.

This chain links TRBV7-9 with TRBJ1-6; the D gene is possibly TRBD1 (6 bases). The CDR3 covers 15 residues. V was cut by 2 bases and J by 14 bases, with 19 bases left in between. The V gene's germline CDR1 is SEHNR and CDR2 FQNEAQ (reference sequence). CDR3 protein: CASSLRGRDFQSLHF. In nucleotides, the CDR3 is TGTGCCAGCAGCTTAAGGGGGAGGGATTTCCAATCCCTCCACTTT. Looking up the rest from reference TRBV7-9 and TRBJ1-6 gives the full variable domain: DTGVSQNPRHKITKRGQNVTFRCDPISEHNRLYWYRQTLGQGPEFLTYFQNEAQLEKSRLLSDRFSAERPKGSFSTLEIQRTEQGDSAMYLCASSLRGRDFQSLHFGNGTRLTVT.

The J gene is TRBJ2-2, the V gene TRBV5-1; D gene ambiguous. The CDR3 is 15 residues long. The germline CDR1 and CDR2 sequences are SGHRS and YFSETQ. Deletions cut 0 bases from V and 2 bases from J, with 8 bases between. The CDR3 here is CASSLAVVNTGELFF. The CDR3 nucleotides read TGCGCCAGCAGCTTGGCGGTAGTTAACACCGGGGAGCTGTTTTTT. Complete variable domain (other parts from reference TRBV5-1 and TRBJ2-2): KAGVTQTPRYLIKTRGQQVTLSCSPISGHRSVSWYQQTPGQGLQFLFEYFSETQRNKGNFPGRFSGRQFSNSRSEMNVSTLELGDSALYLCASSLAVVNTGELFFGEGSRLTVL.

This chain joins TRBV5-1 and TRBJ1-1; D may be TRBD1 (5 bases). Germline CDR1 SGHRS, CDR2 YFSETQ. V was clipped by 5 bases and J by 1 base, with 12 bases between them. The CDR3 is 14 residues long. DNA for the CDR3: TGCGCCAGCAGATGGGGACGGACGAACACTGAAGCTTTCTTT. It is translated as CASRWGRTNTEAFF. The variable domain in full, completed from reference TRBV5-1 and TRBJ1-1, reads KAGVTQTPRYLIKTRGQQVTLSCSPISGHRSVSWYQQTPGQGLQFLFEYFSETQRNKGNFPGRFSGRQFSNSRSEMNVSTLELGDSALYLCASRWGRTNTEAFFGQGTRLTVV.

The chain couples TRBV5-6 to TRBJ2-3; D remains ambiguous. CDR3 length: 15 residues. Germline V gives CDR1 SGHDT, CDR2 YYEEEE. V was pared by 1 base and J by 6 bases, with 15 bases between. CDR3 DNA sequence: TGTGCCAGCAGCTTGTGGGAAGGGCTCCGGGATACGCAGTATTTT. This translates into CASSLWEGLRDTQYF.

The V call is TRBV9, the J call TRBJ2-3; D is undetermined. This CDR3 is 14 amino acids long. Germline loops: CDR1 SGDLS, CDR2 YYNGEE. V was pared by 2 bases and J by 0 bases, with 7 bases between. The CDR3 DNA is TGTGCCAGCAGCGTGAGTTGGAGCACAGATACGCAGTATTTT. Protein: CASSVSWSTDTQYF. The full variable domain, its missing parts supplied by reference TRBV9 and TRBJ2-3, is DSGVTQTPKHLITATGQRVTLRCSPRSGDLSVYWYQQSLDQGLQFLIQYYNGEERAKGNILERFSAQQFPDLHSELNLSSLELGDSALYFCASSVSWSTDTQYFGPGTRLTVL.

The chain employs TRBV3-1 (or the pseudogene TRBV3-2) and TRBJ1-5; no clear D gene. Germline V gene data show CDR1 as LGHDT and CDR2 as YNNKEL (reference sequence). There are 15 residues in the CDR3. Trimming took 0 bases from V and 0 from J, leaving 6 bases between them. The CDR3, as DNA: TGTGCCAGCAGCCAAGAGGGCTTTAGCAATCAGCCCCAGCATTTT. It codes for CASSQEGFSNQPQHF.

J is TRBJ1-1 and V is TRBV6-2 or TRBV6-3; D gene uncertain. The V gene lost 5 bases and the J gene lost 7 bases, with 14 bases spanning the gap. Germline loops: CDR1 MNHEY, CDR2 SVGEGT. CDR3 length equals 13 residues. The CDR3 sequence is CASSGGNLNEAFF. CDR3 bases: TGTGCCAGCAGTGGTGGTAACTTAAATGAAGCTTTCTTT.

This sequence joins TRBV14 and TRBJ2-1, with TRBD2 as a possible D gene (6 bases). The CDR3 length is 13 residues. CDR1 and CDR2 (germline): SGHDN, FVKESK. Deletions cut 7 bases from V and 7 bases from J, with 14 bases between. For the CDR3, the DNA is TGTGCCAGCACCAGCTTACTAGCAAATGAGCAGTTCTTC. Residues: CASTSLLANEQFF. Full variable domain (remainder filled in from reference TRBV14 and TRBJ2-1): EAGVTQFPSHSVIEKGQTVTLRCDPISGHDNLYWYRRVMGKEIKFLLHFVKESKQDESGMPNNRFLAERTGGTYSTLKVQPAELEDSGVYFCASTSLLANEQFFGPGTRLTVL.

The gene calls are TRBV6-6 and TRBJ1-6; D uncertain. CDR3 size: 17 residues. V was clipped by 5 bases and J by 3 bases, with 17 bases between them. From germline, CDR1 is MNHNY and CDR2 SVGAGI (reference sequence). The CDR3 loop reads CASSPSAIGGYNSPLHF. CDR3 nucleotides: TGTGCCAGCAGTCCTAGCGCAATCGGAGGCTATAATTCACCCCTCCACTTT.

The chain's CDR3 is CAISDSRGWGTEAFF. CDR3 bases: TGTGCCATCAGTGACTCCAGGGGGTGGGGGACTGAAGCTTTCTTT. J is TRBJ1-1 and V is TRBV10-3; 7 bases align to TRBD1. CDR1 is ENHRY, CDR2 SYGVKD, per germline. The CDR3 contains 15 residues. Trimming took 3 bases from V and 5 from J; bases not matched to a gene: 9.

This clone was recorded a few times. V usage is TRBV6-2 or TRBV6-3 and J usage is TRBJ1-2; no firm D call. The CDR3 has 13 residues. Germline lookup yields CDR1 MNHEY and CDR2 SVGEGT. Trimming left V 0 bases short and J 2 bases short, with 4 bases between. The CDR3 DNA is TGTGCCAGCAGTTACTCGGACAACTATGGCTACACCTTC. Amino acid sequence: CASSYSDNYGYTF.

In its sample, this clone was seen a few times. The J gene is TRBJ1-5, the V gene TRBV6-5, with 7 nucleotides matching TRBD1. V shed 5 bases and J 4 bases; nucleotides not matched to a gene: 8. CDR3 size: 15 residues. The V gene's germline CDR1 is MNHEY and CDR2 SVGAGI. CDR3 loop: CASSNWDSLNQPQHF. CDR3 DNA sequence: TGTGCCAGCAGTAACTGGGACAGTTTAAATCAGCCCCAGCATTTT.

The genes are TRBV4-1 and TRBJ2-1; 11 bases fit TRBD2. J gave up 4 bases and V 3 bases, and 5 bases lay outside the gene matches. The germline gives CDR1 MGHRA, CDR2 YSYEKL. The CDR3 has 16 amino acids. DNA of the CDR3: TGCGCCAGCAGCCATATTAGCGGGAGGGGGTACAATGAGCAGTTCTTC. This sequence encodes CASSHISGRGYNEQFF.

The chain couples TRBV3-1 (or the pseudogene TRBV3-2) to TRBJ2-3; 9 bases fit TRBD2. The germline V gene has CDR1 LGHDT and CDR2 YNNKEL (reference sequence). Trimming at V came to 1 base and at J to 5 bases, leaving 1 base not matched to a gene. The CDR3 sequence is 14 residues long. CDR3 sequence: CASSQGAGGDTQYF. In nucleotides, the CDR3 is TGTGCCAGCAGCCAAGGAGCGGGAGGAGATACGCAGTATTTT.

The CDR3 nucleotides read TGCGCCAGCGCCGGGACTAGCGGCCAAGAGACCCAGTACTTC. Translation gives CASAGTSGQETQYF. The V and J genes are TRBV5-1 and TRBJ2-5; 11 bases are shared with TRBD2. CDR1 SGHRS and CDR2 YFSETQ come from the germline V gene. The CDR3 consists of 14 residues. Trimming took 7 bases from V and 1 from J; bases not matched to a gene: 3.

The chain combines TRBV12-3 or TRBV12-4 with TRBJ1-3; no firm D call. CDR3 size: 13 residues. V was clipped by 3 bases and J by 2 bases, with 5 bases between them. CDR3 region: CASSLRTGNTIYF. The CDR3 nucleotides are TGTGCCAGCAGTTTGCGGACTGGAAACACCATATATTTT.

The chain is built from TRBV7-2 and TRBJ1-2; unclear D gene. The length of the CDR3 is 14 residues. V lost 1 base and J 4 bases, leaving 10 bases between the germline ends. Germline V gives CDR1 SGHTA, CDR2 FQGNSA. The CDR3 region has the DNA TGTGCCAGCAGCTTAGACAAGGCCCTCTATGGCTACACCTTC. Translation: CASSLDKALYGYTF. The variable domain in full, with the rest retrieved from reference TRBV7-2 and TRBJ1-2, is GAGVSQSPSNKVTEKGKDVELRCDPISGHTALYWYRQSLGQGLEFLIYFQGNSAPDKSGLPSDRFSAERTGGSVSTLTIQRTQQEDSAVYLCASSLDKALYGYTFGSGTRLTVV.

The rearrangement joins TRBV18 to TRBJ1-4; D not resolved. Germline V gene sequence: CDR1 KGHSH, CDR2 LQKENI. The CDR3 has 13 amino acids. Between the trimmed V and J ends, which lost 6 bases and 5 bases, there was a span of 10 bases. CDR3 DNA sequence: TGTGCCAGCTCCCCCGGAGTGAATGAAAAACTGTTTTTT. Its translation: CASSPGVNEKLFF.

The CDR3 is CASSFIGDYGYTF. The CDR3 coding sequence is TGTGCCAGCAGTTTTATCGGCGACTATGGCTACACCTTC. The chain joins TRBV12-3 or TRBV12-4 to TRBJ1-2; no clear D gene. V lost 3 bases and J lost 3, with 8 bases in between. The CDR3 spans 13 residues.